The 28 T cell receptor beta chains below were found in one sample sequenced in a study of T cell responses to AZD1222 COVID-19 vaccine. TCRdb's copy holds only in-frame clones and misses some; the assay was immunoSEQ multiplex PCR. Counted here are some 120,000 clones, less than 95% occurring once; the ten biggest clones make up around 7.8%. Sequences were derived from peripheral blood, sampled on day 0 of AZD1222 vaccination. The receptors stem from an adult in good health.

The J gene is TRBJ1-2, the V gene TRBV7-9; 7 bases are a match to TRBD1. The CDR3 is 14 residues long. In germline, CDR1 is SEHNR, CDR2 FQNEAQ (reference sequence). V dropped 3 bases and J dropped 1; count of bases not matched to a gene: 2. This chain's CDR3 is CASSLGQNNYGYTF. The CDR3, as DNA: TGTGCCAGCAGCTTGGGACAGAATAACTATGGCTACACCTTC.

This clone was detected a few times. The sample holds other DNA sequences that translate to the same CDR3. This CDR3 is CASSGVRGYEQYF. DNA of the CDR3: TGTGCCAGCAGTGGAGTTAGGGGTTACGAGCAGTACTTC. The rearrangement uses TRBV2 and TRBJ2-7, with a possible D match to TRBD1 (5 bases). Germline V gene sequence: CDR1 SNHLY, CDR2 FYNNEI. CDR3 length equals 13 residues. Trimming took 4 bases from V and 4 from J, leaving 11 bases between them.

This clone was counted once. The genes are TRBV5-1 and TRBJ2-5, with D perhaps matching TRBD2 (7 bases). From germline, CDR1 is SGHRS and CDR2 YFSETQ. The V gene lost 4 bases and the J gene lost 3 bases, with 13 bases spanning the gap. The CDR3 has 14 residues. CDR3 sequence (DNA): TGCGCCAGCAGCCCGAGGGAGGGGGAAGAGACCCAGTACTTC. It yields the protein CASSPREGEETQYF.

The chain links TRBV6-2 or TRBV6-3 to TRBJ2-2; 10 nucleotides align to TRBD2. The CDR3 is 17 residues long. V trimming: 5 bases; J trimming: 6 bases; junction bases outside the gene matches: 12. CDR1 and CDR2 (germline): MNHEY, SVGEGT. CDR3 protein: CASSPWLAGAEPGELFF. The CDR3 coding sequence is TGTGCCAGCAGTCCCTGGCTAGCGGGAGCCGAGCCCGGGGAGCTGTTTTTT.

The chain combines TRBV27 with TRBJ2-1, with 11 nucleotides matching TRBD2. The CDR3 spans 14 residues. Germline V gene sequence: CDR1 MNHEY, CDR2 SMNVEV (reference sequence). J gave up 5 bases and V 6 bases, and 3 bases lay outside the gene matches. The DNA for the CDR3 is TGTGCCAGCAGGACTAGCGGGAAACACAATGAGCAGTTCTTC. It translates to CASRTSGKHNEQFF.

This rearrangement joins TRBV24-1 to TRBJ2-1; 9 nucleotides align to TRBD2. The length of the CDR3 is 16 residues. V lost 4 bases, J lost 7 bases, and 10 bases stayed unmatched. Germline values: CDR1 KGHDR, CDR2 SFDVKD. In nucleotides, the CDR3 is TGTGCCACCAGTGACCGATATAGCGGGAGACGGAATGAGCAGTTCTTC. Translating gives CATSDRYSGRRNEQFF.

This chain uses TRBV2 with TRBJ2-2, with D unresolved. From germline, CDR1 is SNHLY and CDR2 FYNNEI. Trimming left V 3 bases short and J 0 bases short, with 8 bases between. The CDR3 is 15 amino acids. The CDR3: CASSEVLANTGELFF. The CDR3 DNA follows: TGTGCCAGCAGTGAGGTCCTGGCGAACACCGGGGAGCTGTTTTTT.

This chain connects TRBV7-8 to TRBJ2-1; 13 bases fit TRBD2. V was pared by 5 bases and J by 4 bases, with 2 bases of the junction left unmatched. Germline loops: CDR1 SGHVS, CDR2 FQNEAQ. This CDR3 region has 15 residues. CDR3 in DNA: TGTGCCAGCAGCCCGGGACTAGCGGGATACAATGAGCAGTTCTTC. The encoded protein is CASSPGLAGYNEQFF.

V gene TRBV5-1 combines with J gene TRBJ2-1; TRBD2 matches at 8 bases. The V segment lost 4 bases and the J segment 2 bases; nucleotides outside the gene matches: 2. Per the germline V gene, CDR1 is SGHRS and CDR2 is YFSETQ. This CDR3 contains 14 residues. This chain's CDR3 is CASSREGPYNEQFF. As DNA, the CDR3 is TGCGCCAGCAGCCGGGAGGGACCCTACAATGAGCAGTTCTTC.

J is TRBJ2-3 and V is TRBV3-1 (or the pseudogene TRBV3-2); 11 nucleotides match TRBD2. In germline, CDR1 is LGHDT, CDR2 YNNKEL (reference sequence). The V and J ends lost 6 bases and 4 bases, in that order; junction bases with no gene match: 6. This CDR3 comprises 15 residues. The CDR3: CASSPLAGGSDTQYF. In nucleotides, the CDR3 is TGTGCCAGCAGTCCTCTAGCGGGAGGTTCAGATACGCAGTATTTT.

This clone occurred once. The CDR3 loop is CASSQNTGTSYGYTF. CDR3 nucleotides: TGTGCCAGCAGCCAGAACACCGGGACATCCTATGGCTACACCTTC. The V and J genes are TRBV7-6 and TRBJ1-2, with TRBD1 as a possible D gene (6 bases). The CDR3 runs 15 residues. Germline-derived CDR1 and CDR2 are SGHVS and FNYEAQ. V lost 5 bases and J lost 4, with 17 bases in between.

J is TRBJ1-1 and V is TRBV7-2; TRBD1 agrees at 8 bases. There are 15 residues in the CDR3. The trim removed 1 base at V and 1 base at J, leaving 2 bases unmatched. Per germline, CDR1 SGHTA and CDR2 FQGNSA. The CDR3 DNA follows: TGTGCCAGCAGCTTAGGGGGGACAGGGAACACTGAAGCTTTCTTT. Translation: CASSLGGTGNTEAFF.

The chain links TRBV6-1 to TRBJ1-1; 7 bases line up with TRBD1. With V trimmed by 3 bases and J by 4 bases, 5 bases remained unmatched. This CDR3 spans 14 amino acids. The germline CDR1 and CDR2 sequences are MNHNS and SASEGT. The CDR3 nucleotides read TGTGCCAGCAGTGAGCCGACAGGGAGCACTGAAGCTTTCTTT. Its translation is CASSEPTGSTEAFF.

The chain combines TRBV4-2 with TRBJ1-5; tentatively, D is TRBD1 (5 bases). Germline loops: CDR1 LGHNA, CDR2 YNFKEQ. CDR3 length: 15 amino acids. Deletions cut 1 base from V and 3 bases from J, with 10 bases between. CDR3 nucleotides: TGTGCCAGCAGCCAAGTAAAAGGGGACAATCAGCCCCAGCATTTT. Protein: CASSQVKGDNQPQHF.

The chain couples TRBV5-1 to TRBJ2-3; 7 bases map to TRBD1. The germline CDR1 and CDR2 sequences are SGHRS and YFSETQ. The CDR3 is 14 amino acids. V gave up 7 bases and J gave up 2 bases; unmatched junction bases: 7. The CDR3 protein is CASRRQGSTDTQYF. The DNA of the CDR3 is TGCGCCAGCCGCCGACAGGGATCCACAGATACGCAGTATTTT.

This clone came up a few times. The chain couples TRBV2 to TRBJ1-6; D is uncertain. The ends were cut back, 6 bases at V and 6 bases at J, with 6 bases in the middle. The CDR3 runs to 12 residues. CDR1 SNHLY and CDR2 FYNNEI come from the germline V gene. The CDR3 region is CASRDVNSPLHF. The DNA of the CDR3 is TGTGCCAGCAGAGATGTTAATTCACCCCTCCACTTT.

In its sample, this clone was seen a few times. V is TRBV29-1 and J is TRBJ1-1; no reliable D call. The CDR3 is 13 residues long. V gave up 7 bases and J gave up 1 base, with 13 bases separating them. From germline, CDR1 is SQVTM and CDR2 ANQGSEA. In nucleotides, the CDR3 is TGCAGCGCCAAAGGGTTGGAGAACACTGAAGCTTTCTTT. This sequence encodes CSAKGLENTEAFF.

This chain uses TRBV5-1 with TRBJ2-3; D ambiguous. The CDR3 is 15 residues long. V lost 0 bases and J lost 2, with 10 bases in between. The germline V gene has CDR1 SGHRS and CDR2 YFSETQ. The CDR3: CASSLVHRSTDTQYF. The CDR3 nucleotides are TGCGCCAGCAGCTTGGTCCACCGCTCCACAGATACGCAGTATTTT.

The V call is TRBV7-9, the J call TRBJ1-2, with D possibly being TRBD1 (6 bases). The germline V gene has CDR1 SEHNR and CDR2 FQNEAQ (reference sequence). The V end lost 6 bases, the J end lost 2 bases, and 10 bases lay between the germline ends. There are 13 residues in the CDR3. CDR3 region: CASRPGDNYGYTF. The CDR3 DNA is TGTGCCAGCAGGCCAGGGGACAACTATGGCTACACCTTC.

The V gene is TRBV12-3 or TRBV12-4, the J gene TRBJ1-1; tentative D call: TRBD1 (6 bases). This CDR3 is 12 amino acids long. The V and J ends lost 6 bases and 11 bases respectively, with 16 bases between them. The CDR3 DNA sequence: TGTGCCAGCAGCTATGGACAGAGCGTGGCTTTCTTT. Its protein is CASSYGQSVAFF.

The chain has TRBV20-1 and TRBJ2-7; TRBD2 might be the D (5 bases). There are 11 residues in the CDR3. V was shortened by 6 bases and J by 4 bases, with 10 bases between the two germline ends. From germline, CDR1 is DFQATT and CDR2 SNEGSKA (reference sequence). In DNA, the CDR3 is TGCAGTGCCAGACTACTTTACGAGCAGTACTTC. Translation gives CSARLLYEQYF.

The chain uses TRBV5-5 and TRBJ2-3, with D possibly being TRBD2 (5 bases). This CDR3 spans 16 amino acids. V lost 4 bases and J lost 2, with 17 bases in between. The germline gives CDR1 SGHKS, CDR2 YYEKEE (reference sequence). Here the CDR3 reads CASSARSGITTDTQYF. The DNA of the CDR3 is TGTGCCAGCAGCGCACGTTCCGGGATAACCACAGATACGCAGTATTTT.

The chain employs TRBV5-1 and TRBJ2-7; no definite D call. This CDR3 region has 11 residues. Germline V gene sequence: CDR1 SGHRS, CDR2 YFSETQ. Trimming took off 1 base at V and 7 bases at J, with 6 bases between the two ends. This CDR3 reads CASSLSGEQYF. The CDR3, as DNA: TGCGCCAGCAGCTTGAGTGGAGAGCAGTACTTC.

The rearrangement links TRBV27 to TRBJ1-2; D gene ambiguous. The CDR3 is made up of 11 amino acids. Germline CDR1 is MNHEY and CDR2 is SMNVEV (reference sequence). V was cut by 9 bases and J by 6 bases, with 11 bases left in between. The CDR3 bases are TGTGCCAGTGGAGGCAGAGATGGCTACACCTTC. This translates into CASGGRDGYTF.

The chain carries TRBV10-3 and TRBJ2-2, with 7 positions matching TRBD1. Trimming at V came to 4 bases and at J to 5 bases, leaving 7 bases not matched to a gene. From germline, CDR1 is ENHRY and CDR2 SYGVKD. This CDR3 has 15 residues. In nucleotides, the CDR3 is TGTGCCATCAGTGCCGGGGACAGTTTTACCGGGGAGCTGTTTTTT. Translation: CAISAGDSFTGELFF.

This rearrangement joins TRBV24-1 to TRBJ2-3, with D hard to call. The germline V and J ends were trimmed by 4 bases and 5 bases, with 6 bases remaining between them. From germline, CDR1 is KGHDR and CDR2 SFDVKD. The CDR3 covers 12 residues. CDR3 DNA: TGTGCCACCAGTGACCAGAAAGATACGCAGTATTTT. It is translated as CATSDQKDTQYF.

The V and J genes are TRBV10-3 and TRBJ1-3; unclear D gene. The CDR3 covers 15 residues. The germline gives CDR1 ENHRY, CDR2 SYGVKD. V gave up 6 bases and J gave up 0 bases, with 12 bases separating them. The CDR3 loop reads CAIRTDRGSGNTIYF. CDR3 sequence (DNA): TGTGCCATCAGGACCGACCGTGGCTCTGGAAACACCATATATTTT.

This rearrangement joins TRBV5-1 to TRBJ2-1; possibly TRBD2 for D (6 bases). Trimming stripped 0 bases from V and 3 bases from J, with 13 bases between. The V gene's germline CDR1 is SGHRS and CDR2 YFSETQ. The CDR3 is 16 residues long. The CDR3 region is CASSLDTGGVYNEQFF. CDR3 DNA sequence: TGCGCCAGCAGCTTGGATACTGGCGGGGTCTACAATGAGCAGTTCTTC.